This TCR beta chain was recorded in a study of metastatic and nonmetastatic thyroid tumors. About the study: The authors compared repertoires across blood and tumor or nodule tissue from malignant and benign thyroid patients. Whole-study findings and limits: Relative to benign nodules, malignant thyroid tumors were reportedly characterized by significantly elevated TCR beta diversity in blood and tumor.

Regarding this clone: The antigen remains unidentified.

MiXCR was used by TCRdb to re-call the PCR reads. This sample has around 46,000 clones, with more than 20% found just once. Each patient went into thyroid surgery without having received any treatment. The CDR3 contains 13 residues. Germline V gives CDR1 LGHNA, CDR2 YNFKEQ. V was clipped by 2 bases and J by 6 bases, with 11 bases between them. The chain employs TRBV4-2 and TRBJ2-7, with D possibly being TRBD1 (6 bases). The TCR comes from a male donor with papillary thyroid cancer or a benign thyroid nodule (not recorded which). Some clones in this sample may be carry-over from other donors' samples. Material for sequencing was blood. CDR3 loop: CASSQPQGGEQYF. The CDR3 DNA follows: TGTGCCAGCAGCCAACCACAGGGTGGCGAGCAGTACTTC.